The present entry profiles one T cell receptor (beta chain) with its context. This clone appeared once. It has no known antigen specificity. Base qualities were left out, and no much larger clone turns up one base away. Reading from cysteine to phenylalanine, the CDR3 counts 14 amino acids. The retained sequence is limited to the CDR3, 42 bases, with the frame set at the first base. The germline ends are 9 bases apart after V is trimmed by 2 bases and J by 7 bases. According to the germline V gene (reference sequence), CDR1 reads SGHAT and CDR2 reads FQDESV. The cohort consisted of 650 to 850 healthy bone marrow donors. Cohort members were all nominally healthy when sampled, although unrecorded immune exposures were likely present. The donor was CMV seronegative and belonged to the group of 352 seronegative cohort members. A peripheral blood sample was provided by each donor, and peripheral blood mononuclear cells were used for TCR beta sequencing. Genomic DNA was extracted from the blood cell samples with the Qiagen DNeasy Blood Extraction Kit.

These data are taken from a study of cytomegalovirus exposure and HLA in healthy donors (dated by TCRdb to 2015 to 2018). With respect to the entire study: According to an earlier analysis of 550 to 700 of the donors, about 179 million T cells yielded over 100 million unique TCR beta sequences and around 300 Gb of sequence data. All discovery cohort repertoires had been generated on a single sequencing platform. Four to six DR-DQ haplotypes were handled as single units for association and clustering, since linkage in the cohort was strong. Donor age, sex, ethnicity and CMV serostatus were compiled together with the repertoire data. A later analysis re-analyzed previously published TCR beta repertoires from 500 to 700 donors and added high-resolution HLA genotyping to study TCR occurrence patterns. The study aimed to test whether cataloging public T cell receptors could reveal signatures of past pathogen exposure. In the later analysis, no new phenotypic data were used to find candidate immune exposures; instead, reliance was placed on TCR beta sequences and their occurrence across donors. Among a few hundred genotyped donors of the cohort, an average of about 240,000 unique TCR beta nucleotide sequences were sequenced per donor, about a sixth of them non-productive. HLA typing included class I and class II loci at four-digit resolution. To predict cytomegalovirus infection status, the study brought together high-throughput TCR immunosequencing, statistical association of individual TCRs with disease status, and machine learning. The number of donors typed differed by locus, with about 629-640 for A, B, C, DRB1 and DQB1, roughly 550 for DQA1, 606 for DPA1, and 472 for DPB1. Of the roughly 400 genotyped donors, about 84% fell in the genetic ancestry cluster associated with self-reported Caucasian donors. An early release that covered fewer than 800 HLA-typed donors contained around 300 gigabases of sequencing data and tens of millions of unique TCR sequences. A later genetic analysis took genome-wide SNP genotypes for about 55% of the 666 donors and used that subset as a discovery cohort. The study used immunosequencing to profile the T cell repertoires of approximately 690 subjects and linked those repertoires to cytomegalovirus serostatus. In an earlier analysis of roughly 600 of the donors, high-throughput TCR beta sequencing was used to judge whether each TCR beta V gene segment behaved as functional or pseudogenic. In addition to the first cohort of around 670 subjects, a separate validation cohort of 120 different subjects was used.

The library was built by means of the immunoSEQ multiplex PCR assay. For the multiplex PCR, a mixture combining 60 forward primers for TCR Vbeta segments and 13 reverse primers for TCR Jbeta segments was used. The CDR3 region of rearranged TCR beta genes was amplified from genomic DNA by a multiplex PCR assay. On the Illumina HiSeq System, the amplified TCR beta libraries were sequenced as 87-base-pair reads. In the authors' own workflow: A later analysis counted about 80 million unique TCR beta chains across the 640 or so repertoires, and some 12 million of these chains were shared by at least two donors. Raw reads were error-corrected and collapsed into unique sequences with a nearest-neighbor algorithm that merged closely related sequences to remove PCR and sequencing errors. Alignment of CDR3 sequences to IMGT reference sequences was used to assign V, D and J gene segments. For a sequence to be retained, a match of at least six nucleotides was required to both a V gene segment and a J gene segment. Rearrangements were called productive when the CDR3 lacked stop codons and stayed in frame with V and J; all others were non-productive. CDR3 was defined according to IMGT convention as the region running from the second conserved V-encoded cysteine to the conserved J-encoded phenylalanine. The earlier analysis of more than 450 of the donors excluded sequences that lacked an unambiguous match to a single V gene segment. An earlier analysis of a few hundred of the donors classified V segments as functional when productive rearrangements were above 56.7% and as segregating when the standard deviation between donors was above 5%. A statistical classification framework was developed to diagnose cytomegalovirus status using the catalog of TCR beta chain sequences. A later analysis assigned V and J genes by comparing TCR nucleotide sequences with IMGT/GENE-DB human TR gene sequences. The TCRdist pipeline was used in a later analysis to assign CDR3 sequences and most-parsimonious VDJ recombination scenarios. In a later analysis, each TCR beta chain was defined by its CDR3 amino acid sequence together with its V-gene family, and reads without a unique V-gene family were excluded. In a later analysis, approximately 640 highly shared, low-generation-probability nucleotide sequences were removed to address suspected cross-contamination and a sequencing artifact. A later analysis calculated a clonal expansion index for each public chain from normalized within-repertoire ranks of inferred template counts. In a later analysis, generation probabilities were computed with a VDJ recombination model fitted to out-of-frame rearrangements, and the resulting probabilities were checked against IGoR. In a later analysis, hypergeometric tests were used to score TCR-TCR, TCR-HLA and TCR-CMV co-occurrence, with a repertoire-size bias correction applied to TCR pairs. A later analysis estimated false discovery rates by permuting HLA or CMV assignments 20 times. In a later analysis, co-occurring TCRs were grouped using DBSCAN, and TCRdist sequence similarity was added for clustering within HLA-allele-positive subsets. Co-occurrence clustering excluded repertoires with fewer than 30,000 or more than 120,000 public chains, plus five with anomalous nucleotide sharing. TCRdb obtained this table from immuneACCESS and retained in-frame rearrangements with V and J assigned. These tables miss some clones; where compared with another copy, unresolved V genes account for less than half of the shortfall, and the remainder is unexplained. The DNA gave D and trimming, while V, J and clone size come from that table. The sample table holds 100,000 to 150,000 clones, of which 81% were seen once. The ten largest account for about 0.71% of the sample.

Here is what the overall study found, with its caveats: Because HLA typing was missing for some donors at each locus, association tests included only the typed subset. Strong co-occurrence of HLA alleles, especially DR and DQ, made assigning TCR associations to individual alleles difficult. The classifier was reported to diagnose cytomegalovirus status with high specificity and sensitivity in both the original cohort and the validation cohort. A later analysis found that most CMV-associated TCR beta chains appeared HLA-restricted, with HLA associations seemingly driven largely by CMV exposure. The only immune exposure information available for the cohort was CMV serostatus. The cohort was sequenced for TCR beta chains only, and without alpha or paired-chain data the features that could be detected were limited. In a later analysis, HLA-associated TCR beta chains showed more clonal expansion and lower generation probabilities than non-associated chains that were equally common. A later genetic analysis reported fewer N-insertions in productive TCRs among donors in an Asian-associated ancestry cluster than the approximately 700-donor mean. Some IMGT-functional V segments, including TRBV6-2 and TRBV6-3, could not be told apart with the 87-base-pair reads, so those segments were excluded. An earlier analysis of some 560 of the donors showed that most TCR beta V segments appeared in productive rearrangements either about 90% or about 30% of the time, which broadly matched IMGT annotations. The earlier analysis of almost 600 of the donors excluded fewer than 20 rarely observed V segments, including chromosome 9 orphons, because counts were too low. A total of fewer than 200 TCR beta chains were listed by the study as associated with cytomegalovirus. Correlated functional status among segregating V segments might reflect linkage disequilibrium, but an unknown experimental factor could not be ruled out. A further reported finding was that TCR beta sequences accurately predicted the HLA-A and HLA-B alleles for most subjects in the first cohort. The presence/absence analyses assumed that sequencing depth was roughly uniform across donors, and that assumption may not be true. The sequencing pipeline was judged likely to have produced a cluster of highly shared sequence variants as a technical artifact. In a later analysis, several top co-occurrence clusters were reported to appear linked to parvovirus B19, influenza, CMV and Epstein-Barr virus. In vitro tests confirmed that a few of the cytomegalovirus-associated TCR beta chains recognize cytomegalovirus antigens. An association between a missense DCLRE1C variant and V-gene and J-gene trimming of TCR beta chains was found in a later genetic analysis and replicated in an independent cohort. According to the authors, the approach could potentially be generalized to other disease states and immunological phenotypes. At a false discovery rate of 0.05, a later analysis linked 16,951 TCR beta sequences to specific HLA alleles. In a later analysis, the rate of TCR association differed among HLA loci, with DRB1 alleles having the most associated TCRs and HLA-C alleles having the fewest. While some public TCRs were present in many individuals, most TCR sequences turned up only very rarely across donors.

Sequenced material: PBMCs. The sequence came from a man aged 18 to 35 in good health and CMV-seronegative. The chain couples TRBV11-1 to TRBJ1-6, with an unclear D gene assignment. The CDR3: CASSLIDKNSPLHF. The DNA sequence is as follows: TGTGCCAGCAGCTTAATAGACAAAAATTCACCCCTCCACTTT. With the rest looked up from the reference TRBV11-1 and TRBJ1-6 genes rather than sequenced, the full variable domain is EAEVAQSPRYKITEKSQAVAFWCDPISGHATLYWYRQILGQGPELLVQFQDESVVDDSQLPKDRFSAERLKGVDSTLKIQPAELGDSAMYLCASSLIDKNSPLHFGNGTRLTVT.